The 7 T cell receptor beta chains below were found in one sample sequenced in a study of T-cell reconstitution after alpha-beta-depleted transplantation in children. The library targeted TCRbeta and was prepared with unique molecular identifiers. One entry per CDR3 protein results from TCRdb running MiXCR on the PCR reads. The sample lists 250,000 to 350,000 distinct CDR3 sequences; 9.9% were seen once. This specimen consisted of PBMCs from the stem cell graft donor, obtained from the stem cell graft. These receptors came from a human donor who donated a stem cell graft to a child with SCID.

V usage is TRBV13 and J usage is TRBJ2-5; the D is unclear. This CDR3 has 13 amino acids. V was trimmed by 0 bases and J by 5 bases, leaving 7 bases between them. Germline loops: CDR1 PRHDT, CDR2 FYEKMQ (reference sequence). The CDR3 sequence is CASSLGSWETQYF. DNA of the CDR3: TGTGCCAGCAGCTTAGGTTCCTGGGAGACCCAGTACTTC.

CDR3 sequence: CASRAAGGPYEQYF. CDR3 in DNA: TGTGCCAGCAGGGCAGCGGGGGGGCCGTACGAGCAGTACTTC. The J gene is TRBJ2-7, the V gene TRBV3-1, with TRBD2 matching 10 bases. After removal of 6 bases from V and 4 bases from J, the junction contained 6 bases not matched to a gene. Germline V gene sequence: CDR1 LGHDT, CDR2 YNNKEL (reference sequence). This CDR3 is built from 14 residues.

This clonotype was counted a few times. CDR3 protein: CASSYPPNEQFF. The CDR3 region has the DNA TGTGCCAGCAGCTACCCTCCCAATGAGCAGTTCTTC. This chain joins TRBV7-9 and TRBJ2-1, with D unresolved. The germline gives CDR1 SEHNR, CDR2 FQNEAQ (reference sequence). The germline V and J ends were trimmed by 4 bases and 6 bases, with 7 bases remaining between them. CDR3 length: 12 residues.

This clonotype was detected ten times or more. The V call is TRBV27, the J call TRBJ2-7; TRBD1 is a possible D gene (6 bases). V was pared by 5 bases and J by 6 bases, with 14 bases between. CDR3 size: 13 residues. Germline CDR1 and CDR2: MNHEY and SMNVEV (reference sequence). As DNA, the CDR3 is TGTGCCAGCAGTCACCACAGGGTATGCGAGCAGTACTTC. As protein: CASSHHRVCEQYF.

V gene TRBV12-3 or TRBV12-4 combines with J gene TRBJ2-7; TRBD1 might be the D (5 bases). Trimming pared 8 bases from V and 7 bases from J, leaving 21 bases between. This CDR3 is built from 14 residues. CDR3 sequence (DNA): TGTGCCAGCTCCCGACAGACACCCTTTGGGGAGCAGTACTTC. Protein product: CASSRQTPFGEQYF.

This clonotype was picked up a small number of times. The chain couples TRBV5-1 to TRBJ2-1; no firm D call. The CDR3 runs to 15 residues. The V end was cut by 0 bases, the J end by 3 bases, with 10 bases between. Germline values: CDR1 SGHRS, CDR2 YFSETQ. CDR3 coding DNA: TGCGCCAGCAGCTTGGATGGTCTCCTCTACAATGAGCAGTTCTTC. Translated, it gives CASSLDGLLYNEQFF.

This clonotype was observed many times. The J gene is TRBJ2-2, the V gene TRBV3-1; 11 nucleotides align to TRBD1. CDR1 and CDR2 from the germline V gene are LGHDT and YNNKEL (reference sequence). V trimming: 3 bases; J trimming: 4 bases; junction bases outside the gene matches: 7. CDR3 length: 17 residues. CDR3 DNA sequence: TGTGCCAGCAGCCACCAAGGGACAGGGGGGTTCACCGGGGAGCTGTTTTTT. This gives the protein CASSHQGTGGFTGELFF.